The clone carrying this T cell receptor (beta chain) was recorded at least ten times. TCRdb re-called the 5' RACE reads through MiXCR, storing one row per CDR3 protein. Here the sample spans some 64,000 distinct CDR3 sequences, approximately 13% being singletons. These data are taken from a study of early T cells in non-severe SARS-CoV-2 infection. Study in general: The chains were unpaired, and the sequenced material was bulk RNA from unsorted whole blood.

The germline gives CDR1 GTSNPN, CDR2 SVGIG (reference sequence). The ends were cut back, 2 bases at V and 0 bases at J, with 10 bases in the middle. The CDR3 consists of 14 residues. J is TRBJ1-1 and V is TRBV30, with D unclear. The TCR was taken from an adult who was a healthcare worker with PCR-confirmed SARS-CoV-2 infection or an uninfected control (not recorded which). The specimen was whole blood. The CDR3 loop is CAWSPGRMNTEAFF. The CDR3 DNA is TGTGCCTGGAGTCCGGGAAGAATGAACACTGAAGCTTTCTTT. Complete variable domain (other parts from reference TRBV30 and TRBJ1-1): SQTIHQWPATLVQPVGSPLSLECTVEGTSNPNLYWYRQAAGRGLQLLFYSVGIGQISSEVPQNLSASRPQDRQFILSSKKLLLSDSGFYLCAWSPGRMNTEAFFGQGTRLTVV.